This TCR beta chain emerged from a study of CD8 T cells in Susac syndrome. Study in general: There were Susac syndrome patients who were therapy-naive at blood draw, others on corticosteroids, and others on intravenous immunoglobulin alone. Study-wide findings and caveats: The authors found 15 to 20 Susac-specific public clones in total CD8+ repertoires and five or six in CD8+ TEMRA repertoires.

CDR3 length: 10 residues. CDR1 and CDR2 (germline): DFQATT, SNEGSKA (reference sequence). The germline V and J ends were trimmed by 6 bases and 5 bases, with 6 bases remaining between them. Reverse transcription of about 0.5 to 1 ug RNA used random hexamers. Amplification of TCR beta CDR3 was carried out by immunoSEQ multiplex PCR, which covered 54 Vbeta and 13 Jbeta segments. One entry per CDR3 protein results from TCRdb running MiXCR on the immunoSEQ multiplex PCR reads. The repertoire includes about 100,000 distinct CDR3 sequences, 95% of them detected once, and 0.3% sits in the top ten. Bulk CD8+ and CD4+ cells came from magnetic negative isolation; CD8+ TEMRA by FACS. Regarding this clonotype: The antigen is not known.

V usage is TRBV20-1 and J usage is TRBJ2-3; D unclear. Input material: CD8+ T cells from PBMCs. This clonotype was sampled from a human donor with Susac syndrome. DNA of the CDR3: TGCAGTGCCCCCTTAGATACGCAGTATTTT. Residues: CSAPLDTQYF.